Each of the 4 T cell receptor beta chains below was sequenced from the same sample in a study of human T cells and chemical hapten exposure. TCRdb redid the calling of the RACE reads with MiXCR, one entry per CDR3 protein. This sample has 80,000 to 100,000 distinct CDR3 sequences, with roughly 8.8% found just once. Specified time point: pre-sensitization, week 0. Treatment specified: therapeutic diphenylcyclopropenone sensitization with weekly scalp DPC. This specimen was whole blood, taken in connection with sensitization to the hapten diphenylcyclopropenone (DPC). The receptor set was obtained from a woman in her thirties or forties with alopecia areata. Some clones in this sample may be carry-over from other donors' samples.

This clonotype came up a few times. The chain is built from TRBV20-1 and TRBJ2-7, with 7 positions matching TRBD2. Trimming took 1 base from V and 3 from J; bases not matched to a gene: 9. Germline CDR1 is DFQATT and CDR2 is SNEGSKA (reference sequence). The CDR3 has 15 amino acids. For the CDR3, the DNA is TGCAGTGCTAGAGGGGGAGGGAGCGGCCTCTACGAGCAGTACTTC. The encoded protein is CSARGGGSGLYEQYF.

Of note for this clonotype: The CDR3 does not close with the conserved phenylalanine or tryptophan, likely indicating a read error. The chain joins TRBV29-1 to TRBJ2-1; D might be TRBD2 (6 bases). The V end was cut by 7 bases, the J end by 13 bases, with 17 bases between. This CDR3 is built from 11 residues. Germline V gene sequence: CDR1 SQVTM, CDR2 ANQGSEA. For the CDR3, the DNA is TGCAGCGCGGCCGTGGGGGGACGCCAGTTCTAC. Protein product: CSAAVGGRQFY.

This clonotype has at least ten counts. The CDR3 reads CASSLVGVSASDTQYF. The CDR3 nucleotides read TGCGCCAGCAGCTTGGTGGGGGTTTCAGCCTCAGATACGCAGTATTTT. The genes are TRBV5-1 and TRBJ2-3; D is perhaps TRBD1 or TRBD2 (5 bases each). V was clipped by 0 bases and J by 4 bases, with 15 bases between them. CDR3 size: 16 residues. The V gene's germline CDR1 is SGHRS and CDR2 YFSETQ.

The V gene is TRBV20-1, the J gene TRBJ1-1, with 10 bases fitting TRBD1. Germline V gene data show CDR1 as DFQATT and CDR2 as SNEGSKA (reference sequence). The CDR3 spans 15 residues. The J segment lost 4 bases and the V segment lost 0 bases, leaving 5 bases of the junction unmatched. The CDR3 nucleotides read TGCAGTGCTAGAGATCGAAGGACAGGGGGCACTGAAGCTTTCTTT. This sequence encodes CSARDRRTGGTEAFF.